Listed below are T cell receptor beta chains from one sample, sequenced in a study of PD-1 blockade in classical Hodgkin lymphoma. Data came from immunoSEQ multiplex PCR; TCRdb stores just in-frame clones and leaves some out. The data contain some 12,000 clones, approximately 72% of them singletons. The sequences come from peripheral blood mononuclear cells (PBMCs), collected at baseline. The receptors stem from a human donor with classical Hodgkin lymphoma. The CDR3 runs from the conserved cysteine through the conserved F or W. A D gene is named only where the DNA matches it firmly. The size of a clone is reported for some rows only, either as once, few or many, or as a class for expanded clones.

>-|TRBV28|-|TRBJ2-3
TGTGCCAGCATCGGGAGGGGAGGGGGCGCGTTTTCACGTGCAGATACGCAGTATTTT
CASIGRGGGAFSRADTQYF
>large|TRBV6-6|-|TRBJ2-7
TGTGCCACCATCTCAGGGGCAGAGCAGTACTTC
CATISGAEQYF
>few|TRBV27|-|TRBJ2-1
TGTGCCAGCAGTTCTTCCGGGGATTTTGGCAATGAGCAGTTCTTC
CASSSSGDFGNEQFF
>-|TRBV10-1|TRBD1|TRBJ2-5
TGCGCCAGCAGTGCGGACAGGGGGGAGACCCAGTACTTC
CASSADRGETQYF
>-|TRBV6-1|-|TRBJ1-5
TGTGCCAGCAGTGAAATAAACACAAATCAGCCCCAGCATTTT
CASSEINTNQPQHF
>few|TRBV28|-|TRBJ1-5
TGTGCCAGCAGTTTCAGGGTTGCGGATCAGCCCCAGCATTTT
CASSFRVADQPQHF
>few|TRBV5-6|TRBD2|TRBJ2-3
TGTGCCAGCAGCTCTAGCGGGGGGACAGATACGCAGTATTTT
CASSSSGGTDTQYF
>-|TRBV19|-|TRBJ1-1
TGTGCCAGTAGCTTCCGTCGAGGGGGAGAGGGCACTGAAGCTTTCTTT
CASSFRRGGEGTEAFF
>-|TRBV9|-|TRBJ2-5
TGTGCCAGCAGCCCCCGGACGGCCCAAGAGACCCAGTACTTC
CASSPRTAQETQYF
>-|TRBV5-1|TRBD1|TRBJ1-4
TGCGCCAGCAGCTTGGGACAGGGAAATGAAAAACTGTTTTTT
CASSLGQGNEKLFF
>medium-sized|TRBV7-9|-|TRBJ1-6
TGTGCCAGCAGCTTAGCGTCAGGGCGGACCGGTGAGACCCTCCACTTT
CASSLASGRTGETLHF
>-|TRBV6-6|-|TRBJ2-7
TGTGCCAGCAGTAAGGACTCTTCCAGCTCCTACGAGCAGTACTTC
CASSKDSSSSYEQYF
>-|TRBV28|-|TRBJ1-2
TGTGCCAGCAGCTCTCCAGGGTATCACTATGGCTACACCTTC
CASSSPGYHYGYTF
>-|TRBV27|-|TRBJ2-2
TGTGCCAGCAGTTTGGGACTGATGGGCCGGGAGCTGTTTTTT
CASSLGLMGRELFF
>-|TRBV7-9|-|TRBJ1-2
TGTGCCAGCAGCTTATCGCTAGGGGCGAACTATGGCTACACCTTC
CASSLSLGANYGYTF
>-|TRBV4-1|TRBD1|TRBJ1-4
TGCGCCAGCAGCCAGGGTGGACAGGGTTCTGAAAAACTGTTTTTT
CASSQGGQGSEKLFF
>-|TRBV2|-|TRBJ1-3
TGTGCCAGCGGAGGGCTAGTCTCTGGAAACACCATATATTTT
CASGGLVSGNTIYF
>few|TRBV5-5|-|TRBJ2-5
TGTGCCAGCAGCTTATCAGGGGTGGTAGGCCAAGAGACCCAGTACTTC
CASSLSGVVGQETQYF
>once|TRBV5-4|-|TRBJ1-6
TGTGCCAGCAGCCCCTACGCAGGCCGTAATTCACCCCTCCACTTT
CASSPYAGRNSPLHF
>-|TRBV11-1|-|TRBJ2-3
TGTGCCAGCAGCTCCGTTGTGTGGGGGGGCACAGATACGCAGTATTTT
CASSSVVWGGTDTQYF
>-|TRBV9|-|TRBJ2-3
TGTGCCAGCAGCGGCCGGGACGGAGGGGGCACAGATACGCAGTATTTT
CASSGRDGGGTDTQYF
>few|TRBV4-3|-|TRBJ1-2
TGCGCCAGCAGCCAAGAGGGCAGGAGCTATGGCTACACCTTC
CASSQEGRSYGYTF
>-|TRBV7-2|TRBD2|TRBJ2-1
TGTGCCAGCAGCCTGGCCCCTAGCGGGAGCTCCTACAATGAGCAGTTCTTC
CASSLAPSGSSYNEQFF
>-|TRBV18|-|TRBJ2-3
TGTGCCAGCTCGCGCCGGGACATAGACACAGATACGCAGTATTTT
CASSRRDIDTDTQYF
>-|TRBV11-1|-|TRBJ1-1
TGTGCCAGCAGAACTAACTTTGTCACTGAAGCTTTCTTT
CASRTNFVTEAFF
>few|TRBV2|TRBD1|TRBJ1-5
TGTGCCAGCAGTCCACAGGGGTTACGCAATCAGCCCCAGCATTTT
CASSPQGLRNQPQHF
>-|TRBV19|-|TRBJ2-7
TGTGCCAGTAGTTACGGGCAGGGATTCGAGCAGTACTTC
CASSYGQGFEQYF
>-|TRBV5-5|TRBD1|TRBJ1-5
TGTGCCAGCAGCTCTGGACAGGGGAACCAGCCCCAGCATTTT
CASSSGQGNQPQHF
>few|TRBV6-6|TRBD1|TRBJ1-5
TGTGCCAGCAGGACCGCCGGGACAGGGGGCGATCAGCCCCAGCATTTT
CASRTAGTGGDQPQHF
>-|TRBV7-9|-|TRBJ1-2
TGTGCCAGCAGCCCCGTAGCCGCCCCGGGTAGCTACACCTTC
CASSPVAAPGSYTF
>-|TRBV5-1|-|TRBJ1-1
TGCGCCAGCAGCTTCGACCAAGGGAGCACTGAAGCTTTCTTT
CASSFDQGSTEAFF
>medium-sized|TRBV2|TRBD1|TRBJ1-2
TGTGCCAGCGTGGACAGGGCCCGGCCCTATGGCTACACCTTC
CASVDRARPYGYTF
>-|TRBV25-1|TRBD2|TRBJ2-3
TGTGCCAGCAATAGCGGGGGAGCCACAGATACGCAGTATTTT
CASNSGGATDTQYF